These T cell receptor beta chains were read from a single sample in a study of OX40 agonist ivuxolimab in advanced cancers. Produced via immunoSEQ multiplex PCR; TCRdb's table is partial and in-frame only. The sample shows about 86,000 clones, 91% of them seen only once. The sequencing here drew on CD4+ or CD8+ T cells sorted from blood, taken in a trial of the OX40 agonist ivuxolimab. The origin of the receptors is an adult with an advanced solid tumor such as melanoma, head and neck, liver or kidney cancer. Both conserved end residues are part of each CDR3. The D gene is left open where the match is weak. The listing skips clone size in some rows; elsewhere it reads once, few, many or a size class.

-	-	TRBV28	TRBJ2-7	TGTGCCACGGGAAGACACTACGAGCAGTACTTC	CATGRHYEQYF
-	-	TRBV29-1	TRBJ2-7	TGCAGCGTTCTTACTGGGCACGCCTACGAGCAGTACTTC	CSVLTGHAYEQYF
-	TRBD1	TRBV28	TRBJ1-4	TGTGCCAGCAGTACTGGGACAGGGCGAACTAATGAAAAACTGTTTTTT	CASSTGTGRTNEKLFF
-	-	TRBV5-4	TRBJ2-3	TGTGCCAGCAGCGACAGCGGGGCTCAGGGGGATACGCAGTATTTT	CASSDSGAQGDTQYF
-	-	TRBV5-4	TRBJ1-1	TGTGCCAGCAGCTTCAGATTTAACACTGAAGCTTTCTTT	CASSFRFNTEAFF
-	-	TRBV5-6	TRBJ1-1	TGTGCCAGCAGCTTGTCGACAGAAAGAGGGAACACTGAAGCTTTCTTT	CASSLSTERGNTEAFF
few	-	TRBV5-5	TRBJ2-7	TGTGCCAGCAGCTCGCAGGGTGACTCCTACGAGCAGTACTTC	CASSSQGDSYEQYF
-	-	TRBV28	TRBJ2-7	TGTGCCAGCAGTTTAGTCTTAAGGGTCGAGCAGTACTTC	CASSLVLRVEQYF
-	-	TRBV30	TRBJ2-7	TGTGCCTGGAGCCGGACCGACCCCTACGAGCAGTACTTC	CAWSRTDPYEQYF
-	-	TRBV27	TRBJ2-7	TGTGCCAGCAGTTTATCATCCGGGGGCCTATACGAGCAGTACTTC	CASSLSSGGLYEQYF
-	-	TRBV5-4	TRBJ2-1	TGTGCCAGCAGCTTGTTTGTCGGGAGCTGGTCCGGCAATGAGCAGTTCTTC	CASSLFVGSWSGNEQFF
-	-	TRBV12-5	TRBJ1-5	TGTGCTAGTGGCCCCAATCAGCCCCAGCATTTT	CASGPNQPQHF
-	-	TRBV11-2	TRBJ2-2	TGTGCCAGCAGTTCTCCGGGGGCAGGGGGATCCGGGGAGCTGTTTTTT	CASSSPGAGGSGELFF
-	TRBD2	TRBV5-4	TRBJ2-7	TGTGCCAGCAGCGGCGGGACTAGCGGTCCTGCCTACGAGCAGTACTTC	CASSGGTSGPAYEQYF
-	TRBD1	TRBV2	TRBJ1-3	TGTGCCAGCAGCCCGACAGGGATCGGGTCTGGAAACACCATATATTTT	CASSPTGIGSGNTIYF
-	-	TRBV2	TRBJ2-2	TGTGCCAGCAGTGTCCGGGAGCCCGGGGAGCTGTTTTTT	CASSVREPGELFF
-	TRBD2	TRBV30	TRBJ2-7	TGTGCCTGGAGTGGACTAGCGGGAGTTGGGGAGCAGTACTTC	CAWSGLAGVGEQYF
few	-	TRBV28	TRBJ2-5	TGTGCCAGCAGCCACCAGGGGCGGGGGGAGACCCAGTACTTC	CASSHQGRGETQYF
-	-	TRBV19	TRBJ1-1	TGTGCCAGTAGTCTCCTGGGGAACACTGAAGCTTTCTTT	CASSLLGNTEAFF
-	-	TRBV27	TRBJ2-1	TGTGCCAGCAGTTTAGTCAGGCGGCATGAGCAGTTCTTC	CASSLVRRHEQFF
few	-	TRBV6-1	TRBJ2-7	TGTGCCAGCTGCGACAGAACCTACGAGCAGTACTTC	CASCDRTYEQYF
-	-	TRBV7-9	TRBJ2-7	TGTGCCAGCAGCAGTACACCTTCCTACGAGCAGTACTTC	CASSSTPSYEQYF
once	-	TRBV19	TRBJ2-7	TGTGCCACCCAGGGGGTAGCGGGATACTACGAGCAGTACTTC	CATQGVAGYYEQYF
-	-	TRBV13	TRBJ2-1	TGTGCCAGCGACCGAAAAGGGGCCTACAATGAGCAGTTCTTC	CASDRKGAYNEQFF
-	-	TRBV4-2	TRBJ2-7	TGTGCCAGCAGCCAAGAGAGGCCTCCCTCCTACGAGCAGTACTTC	CASSQERPPSYEQYF
-	-	TRBV29-1	TRBJ1-1	TGCAGCGTTGTCCCCGCCCCGGGTTGGCGGAACACTGAAGCTTTCTTT	CSVVPAPGWRNTEAFF